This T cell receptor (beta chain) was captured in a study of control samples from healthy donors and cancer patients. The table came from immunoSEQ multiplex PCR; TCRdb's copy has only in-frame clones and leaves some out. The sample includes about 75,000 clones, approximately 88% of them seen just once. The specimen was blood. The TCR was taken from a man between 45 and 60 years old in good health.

The CDR3 sequence is CASSPGLAPADTQYF. The CDR3 bases are TGTGCCAGCAGTCCAGGACTAGCGCCGGCAGATACGCAGTATTTT. This sequence joins TRBV27 and TRBJ2-3; 9 bases line up with TRBD2. CDR1 is MNHEY and CDR2 is SMNVEV in the germline V gene (reference sequence). Germline trimming cut 5 bases from V and 4 bases from J; bases unmatched to any gene: 7. The CDR3 runs to 15 residues.